A selection of T cell receptor beta chains follows, all from one sample in a study of T cell responses to AZD1222 COVID-19 vaccine. Only in-frame clones appear in the TCRdb table, and some are missing; sequencing was by immunoSEQ multiplex PCR. The repertoire holds about 120,000 clones, with 70% to 90% as singletons. Sample: peripheral blood, taken on day 0 of AZD1222 vaccination. These receptors were taken from an adult in good health. Both conserved end residues are part of each CDR3. D genes are given only for firm matches. Size is stated for part of the rows, as once, few or many counts, or as a class when the clone is expanded.

TGTGCCAGCAGTTTCGCCGGGACGGTAAATGAAAAACTGTTTTTT,CASSFAGTVNEKLFF,.,TRBV6-6,TRBJ1-4,.
TGTGCCATCAGGGGACAGGGGGCGCGGGAAGCTTTCTTT,CAIRGQGAREAFF,.,TRBV10-3,TRBJ1-1,TRBD1
TGTGCCAGCAGTACGCGCAGGACAGGGCGATATAGCAATCAGCCCCAGCATTTT,CASSTRRTGRYSNQPQHF,.,TRBV28,TRBJ1-5,TRBD1
TGTGCCAGCAGCTTGGGGCCTAGCATCCCTAACAATGAGCAGTTCTTC,CASSLGPSIPNNEQFF,.,TRBV5-4,TRBJ2-1,.
TGTGCCAGCAGCTTAGGACAGTCTAGCTCTGGGGCCAACGTCCTGACTTTC,CASSLGQSSSGANVLTF,.,TRBV7-8,TRBJ2-6,.
TGTGCCAGCAGCTTTGGGGTTAGCACAGATACGCAGTATTTT,CASSFGVSTDTQYF,.,TRBV5-8,TRBJ2-3,.
TGTGCCAGCAGTTACTCCGATGGGATGAACACTGAAGCTTTCTTT,CASSYSDGMNTEAFF,.,TRBV6-6,TRBJ1-1,.
TGTGCCAGCAGTTTGGGGGCCGGGAATGGCTACACCTTC,CASSLGAGNGYTF,.,TRBV12-3/TRBV12-4,TRBJ1-2,.
TGTGCCAGCAGTAAGGACAGGGCCGCCTCTGGAAACACCATATATTTT,CASSKDRAASGNTIYF,.,TRBV2,TRBJ1-3,TRBD1
TGTGCCAGCAGTTTCTTTGGCGGGGCCGCCTACGAGCAGTACTTC,CASSFFGGAAYEQYF,.,TRBV27,TRBJ2-7,.
TGCAGCGTTGGGGGCGGGAGAGACACCGGGGAGCTGTTTTTT,CSVGGGRDTGELFF,.,TRBV29-1,TRBJ2-2,TRBD2
TGTGCCAGCAGTCGAGGCTATGGCTACACCTTC,CASSRGYGYTF,.,TRBV12-3/TRBV12-4,TRBJ1-2,.
TGTGCCAGCAGCGTAGGGTTTCCTGGAAAACTGTTTTTT,CASSVGFPGKLFF,once,TRBV9,TRBJ1-4,.
TGCAGCGTCCCAGCGGGAGGGCCGGCCGGGGAGCTGTTTTTT,CSVPAGGPAGELFF,.,TRBV29-1,TRBJ2-2,TRBD2
TGTGCCAGCGGGGTGGGACGGAATGAAAAACTGTTTTTT,CASGVGRNEKLFF,few,TRBV28,TRBJ1-4,.
TGTGCCAGCAGTAAAATACCGACAGGGGGGCAGCCCCAGCATTTT,CASSKIPTGGQPQHF,.,TRBV28,TRBJ1-5,TRBD1
TGTGCCAGCGGGGAAAGCGGGGATGAGGTACAGTTCTTC,CASGESGDEVQFF,few,TRBV7-8,TRBJ2-1,TRBD2
TGTGCCAGCAGCTCCGGACTCGGAGCGGGAGGGTACGAGCAGTACTTC,CASSSGLGAGGYEQYF,.,TRBV11-2,TRBJ2-7,TRBD2